A single sample gave rise to the 30 T cell receptor beta chains below, sequenced in a study of identical twins. TCRdb independently ran MiXCR on the 5' RACE reads; one entry per CDR3 protein. The sample contains 230,000 or so distinct CDR3 sequences, around 8.3% of which appear only once. This sample also belongs to another study, concerning yellow fever vaccine responses in identical twins.

Sequenced: CD8+ T cells sorted from blood. The origin of the receptors is a woman aged 18-29 years in good health.

In DNA, the CDR3 is TGTGCCAGCAGCCCTCCCCCCTGGGGCGGGAGTCGAAATGAGCAGTTCTTC. Amino acid sequence: CASSPPPWGGSRNEQFF. The chain joins TRBV9 to TRBJ2-1; 7 positions match TRBD2. The CDR3 is 17 amino acids. Germline values: CDR1 SGDLS, CDR2 YYNGEE. V lost 4 bases, J lost 7 bases, and 17 bases stayed unmatched.

The gene calls are TRBV29-1 and TRBJ1-1, with D perhaps matching TRBD1 (5 bases). Trimming removed 6 bases at V and 2 bases at J, with 7 bases between. From germline, CDR1 is SQVTM and CDR2 ANQGSEA. This CDR3 is 11 amino acids long. The CDR3 sequence: CSVQENTEAFF. The CDR3 coding sequence is TGCAGCGTACAGGAAAACACTGAAGCTTTCTTT.

The rearrangement joins TRBV28 to TRBJ1-6; D is undetermined. This CDR3 contains 12 residues. Germline CDR1 reads MDHEN; CDR2 reads SYDVKM. V lost 4 bases to trimming and J lost 7 bases, with 5 bases between them. The CDR3 DNA is TGTGCCAGCAGTTCGAGGAATTCACCCCTCCACTTT. The encoded protein is CASSSRNSPLHF.

This clonotype was detected ten times or more. V usage is TRBV20-1 and J usage is TRBJ2-7, with D possibly matching TRBD1 (7 bases). V lost 3 bases, J lost 0 bases, and 9 bases lay in between. The CDR3 has 13 amino acids. Germline V CDR1 and CDR2: DFQATT, SNEGSKA (reference sequence). The DNA for the CDR3 is TGCAGTGCTAGGGAGGGGGCCTCCTACGAGCAGTACTTC. The encoded protein is CSAREGASYEQYF.

In this sample, this clonotype turned up a few times. The chain links TRBV20-1 to TRBJ1-3; tentatively, D is TRBD1 (5 bases). CDR3 length: 12 amino acids. Trimming cost V 7 bases and J 2 bases, with 9 bases left between them. Germline V CDR1 and CDR2: DFQATT, SNEGSKA (reference sequence). CDR3 residues: CSDEGPGNTIYF. As DNA, the CDR3 is TGCAGTGATGAGGGGCCTGGAAACACCATATATTTT.

This clonotype came up a few times. The chain combines TRBV20-1 with TRBJ2-1; D is perhaps TRBD1 or TRBD2 (5 bases each). Germline lookup yields CDR1 DFQATT and CDR2 SNEGSKA (reference sequence). The CDR3 is 14 residues long. V was shortened by 1 base and J by 10 bases, with 17 bases between the two germline ends. The CDR3 DNA reads as TGCAGTGCTAGAGGGCTACTAGGGACGGCGGAGCAGTTCTTC. Translation: CSARGLLGTAEQFF.

The chain carries TRBV7-9 and TRBJ2-7, with D unresolved. The CDR3 is 17 residues long. V was cut by 4 bases and J by 1 base, with 20 bases left in between. Germline CDR1 SEHNR, CDR2 FQNEAQ (reference sequence). The CDR3 DNA reads TGTGCCAGCAGCTCCCACTTGGGTCTAGGCCTTTCCTACGAGCAGTACTTC. This encodes CASSSHLGLGLSYEQYF.

This chain joins TRBV7-9 and TRBJ2-6; 8 positions match TRBD1. This CDR3 comprises 20 residues. The germline gives CDR1 SEHNR, CDR2 FQNEAQ (reference sequence). J was trimmed by 4 bases and V by 8 bases; bases with no gene match: 22. The chain's CDR3 is CASGLIDRTGTTPGANVLTF. CDR3 nucleotide sequence: TGTGCCAGCGGCCTGATTGACCGGACAGGGACAACTCCCGGGGCCAACGTCCTGACTTTC.

The chain combines TRBV5-4 with TRBJ2-5; no clear D gene. The CDR3 covers 16 residues. CDR1 and CDR2 (germline): SGHNT, YYREEE (reference sequence). The V and J ends lost 4 bases and 5 bases respectively, with 21 bases between them. For the CDR3, the DNA is TGTGCCAGCAGCGACCCAGGCAGCCCCATTGGGGAGACCCAGTACTTC. This codes for CASSDPGSPIGETQYF.

V gene TRBV20-1 combines with J gene TRBJ2-1; weak D call: TRBD2 (6 bases). Germline V gene data show CDR1 as DFQATT and CDR2 as SNEGSKA (reference sequence). The CDR3 is 15 amino acids. V shed 0 bases and J shed 5 bases, with 14 bases lying between them. The CDR3 sequence: CSARDLGGVNNEQFF. The CDR3 DNA is TGCAGTGCTAGAGATTTGGGGGGAGTGAACAATGAGCAGTTCTTC.

The chain combines TRBV20-1 with TRBJ2-1; weak D call: TRBD1 (6 bases). This CDR3 region has 15 residues. The V gene's germline CDR1 is DFQATT and CDR2 SNEGSKA (reference sequence). V was trimmed by 4 bases and J by 5 bases, leaving 18 bases between them. The CDR3 protein is CSATTPGTTHNEQFF. In DNA form, the CDR3 reads TGCAGTGCTACCACCCCCGGGACAACCCACAATGAGCAGTTCTTC.

In its sample, this clonotype was seen many times. V gene TRBV29-1 combines with J gene TRBJ2-5; perhaps TRBD2 as D (5 bases). The V gene's germline CDR1 is SQVTM and CDR2 ANQGSEA. The CDR3 is 13 residues long. V gave up 3 bases and J gave up 2 bases, with 10 bases separating them. The CDR3 sequence is CSVDAGLQETQYF. The DNA of the CDR3 is TGCAGCGTTGATGCGGGCCTACAAGAGACCCAGTACTTC.

This clonotype has a count of ten or more. The CDR3 loop reads CSVSGGTGGLGTQYF. For the CDR3, the DNA is TGCAGCGTTTCCGGGGGGACAGGGGGACTGGGGACCCAGTACTTC. V and J are TRBV29-1 and TRBJ2-5; TRBD1 aligns across 11 bases. The junction had 12 bases not matched to a gene; V was cut back by 5 bases and J by 7 bases. This CDR3 comprises 15 residues. Germline V gene lookup returns CDR1 SQVTM and CDR2 ANQGSEA. The variable domain in full, with the rest retrieved from reference TRBV29-1 and TRBJ2-5, is SAVISQKPSRDICQRGTSLTIQCQVDSQVTMMFWYRQQPGQSLTLIATANQGSEATYESGFVIDKFPISRPNLTFSTLTVSNMSPEDSSIYLCSVSGGTGGLGTQYFGPGTRLLVL.

This sequence joins TRBV6-1 and TRBJ2-5; D perhaps matches TRBD1 (6 bases). This CDR3 is 13 amino acids long. The V end was cut by 8 bases, the J end by 7 bases, with 17 bases between. The germline gives CDR1 MNHNS, CDR2 SASEGT. The CDR3 bases are TGTGCCAGCTTCCAGACAGGAGAGACGACCCAGTACTTC. Translation: CASFQTGETTQYF.

This clonotype was observed a handful of times. This chain joins TRBV7-9 and TRBJ2-3; D unclear. The CDR3 has 15 residues. Germline V gene sequence: CDR1 SEHNR, CDR2 FQNEAQ (reference sequence). V was trimmed by 3 bases and J by 2 bases, leaving 12 bases between them. CDR3 bases: TGTGCCAGCAGCTTTCCCTTGGCGGACACAGATACGCAGTATTTT. Translation gives CASSFPLADTDTQYF.

This clonotype was seen ten or more times. V and J are TRBV25-1 and TRBJ1-5; no clear D gene. The germline CDR1 and CDR2 sequences are MGHDK and SYGVNS. The germline V and J ends were trimmed by 3 bases and 0 bases, with 6 bases remaining between them. The CDR3 is 14 amino acids. The CDR3 is CASSDNYSNQPQHF. DNA of the CDR3: TGTGCCAGCAGTGACAACTATAGCAATCAGCCCCAGCATTTT. Together with reference TRBV25-1 and TRBJ1-5, the CDR3 gives the full variable domain: EADIYQTPRYLVIGTGKKITLECSQTMGHDKMYWYQQDPGMELHLIHYSYGVNSTEKGDLSSESTVSRIRTEHFPLTLESARPSHTSQYLCASSDNYSNQPQHFGDGTRLSIL.

A few counts support this clonotype. The chain has TRBV5-5 and TRBJ1-1; D uncertain. The CDR3 extends over 14 amino acids. Germline assignment: CDR1 SGHKS and CDR2 YYEKEE (reference sequence). V was cut by 4 bases and J by 0 bases, with 10 bases left in between. The CDR3 bases are TGTGCCAGCAGCCAGACGCCTATGAACACTGAAGCTTTCTTT. Residues: CASSQTPMNTEAFF. Variable domain in full (rest from reference TRBV5-5 and TRBJ1-1): DAGVTQSPTHLIKTRGQQVTLRCSPISGHKSVSWYQQVLGQGPQFIFQYYEKEERGRGNFPDRFSARQFPNYSSELNVNALLLGDSALYLCASSQTPMNTEAFFGQGTRLTVV.

In this sample, this clonotype is medium-sized. The chain links TRBV15 to TRBJ2-2; maybe TRBD2 (6 bases). CDR1 is LNHNV and CDR2 is YYDKDF in the germline V gene (reference sequence). The CDR3 has 16 amino acids. Trimming cost V 5 bases and J 7 bases, with 20 bases left between them. The CDR3 DNA follows: TGTGCCACCAGCGCCCCCGGGAGCTATCTCGGCGGGGAGCTGTTTTTT. Its translation is CATSAPGSYLGGELFF.

In its sample, this clonotype was seen many times. This chain joins TRBV29-1 and TRBJ1-2; a possible D gene is TRBD1 (6 bases). This CDR3 spans 13 amino acids. CDR1 and CDR2 from the germline V gene are SQVTM and ANQGSEA. Trimming shortened V by 1 base and J by 7 bases, and 13 bases separated the two germline ends. The CDR3 sequence is CSVEVTGWGGYTF. The CDR3 DNA is TGCAGCGTTGAAGTTACAGGGTGGGGTGGCTACACCTTC.

This clonotype was detected only a few times. The gene calls are TRBV7-2 and TRBJ2-1; 8 positions match TRBD1. The V gene's germline CDR1 is SGHTA and CDR2 FQGNSA. V trimming: 7 bases; J trimming: 2 bases; junction bases outside the gene matches: 10. The CDR3 consists of 16 residues. The DNA for the CDR3 is TGTGCCAGCACCCCCTACGCAGGGGGCGCCTACAATGAGCAGTTCTTC. This codes for CASTPYAGGAYNEQFF.

The sample holds many counts of this clonotype. The CDR3 nucleotides are TGTGCCAGCAGTCGGGCTGGGACTAGCTCCTACGAGCAGTACTTC. It encodes CASSRAGTSSYEQYF. The J gene is TRBJ2-7, the V gene TRBV27, with 8 bases aligning to TRBD2. Germline CDR1 reads MNHEY; CDR2 reads SMNVEV (reference sequence). The CDR3 consists of 15 residues. The junction had 6 bases not matched to a gene; V was cut back by 5 bases and J by 0 bases.

This sequence joins TRBV6-2 or TRBV6-3 and TRBJ2-1; D gene uncertain. The CDR3 covers 12 residues. CDR1 is MNHEY, CDR2 SVGEGT, per germline. The V end lost 5 bases, the J end lost 4 bases, and 6 bases lay between the germline ends. Written as DNA, the CDR3 is TGTGCCAGCAGTACAAGGTACAATGAGCAGTTCTTC. Residues: CASSTRYNEQFF.

The V and J genes are TRBV28 and TRBJ2-7; 12 bases agree with TRBD2. This CDR3 is built from 15 residues. The germline gives CDR1 MDHEN, CDR2 SYDVKM. J was trimmed by 6 bases and V by 2 bases; bases with no gene match: 5. For the CDR3, the DNA is TGTGCCAGCAGTTTAAGCCCGACTAGCGGGAGCGAGCAGTACTTC. It yields the protein CASSLSPTSGSEQYF.

This chain connects TRBV7-6 to TRBJ2-7; TRBD1 or TRBD2 may be the D gene (7 bases each). This CDR3 region has 12 residues. Germline lookup yields CDR1 SGHVS and CDR2 FNYEAQ. Deletions cut 6 bases from V and 7 bases from J, with 13 bases between. This CDR3 reads CASRPRGGEQYF. The CDR3 DNA sequence: TGTGCCAGCAGACCCAGGGGGGGGGAGCAGTACTTC.

This clonotype was picked up a small number of times. The germline gene is not matched at one end of the junction; a read error may be the cause. The chain employs TRBV2 and TRBJ1-2; D gene uncertain. CDR3 length: 11 residues. Per the germline V gene, CDR1 is SNHLY and CDR2 is FYNNEI. CDR3 bases: TGTGCCAGCAGGACTAACGATGGCTACACCTTC. Protein product: CASRTNDGYTF. Full variable domain (remainder filled in from reference TRBV2 and TRBJ1-2): EPEVTQTPSHQVTQMGQEVILRCVPISNHLYFYWYRQILGQKVEFLVSFYNNEISEKSEIFDDQFSVERPDGSNFTLKIRSTKLEDSAMYFCASRTNDGYTFGSGTRLTVV.

The CDR3 bases are TGTGCCAGCATCTATGGTGGTGAGCAGTTCTTC. Translation gives CASIYGGEQFF. The chain carries TRBV6-2 or TRBV6-3 and TRBJ2-1; no clear D gene. Germline values: CDR1 MNHEY, CDR2 SVGEGT. Trimming shortened V by 7 bases and J by 9 bases, and 10 bases separated the two germline ends. This CDR3 is 11 amino acids long.

The table lists this clonotype with many counts. The chain employs TRBV5-1 and TRBJ1-1; 8 bases align to TRBD1. Germline V gene data show CDR1 as SGHRS and CDR2 as YFSETQ. V lost 3 bases to trimming and J lost 3 bases; unmatched junction nucleotides: 4. This CDR3 is built from 14 residues. CDR3: CASSSGGTDTEAFF. The CDR3 region has the DNA TGCGCCAGCAGCTCAGGGGGCACGGACACTGAAGCTTTCTTT.

The rearrangement joins TRBV7-2 to TRBJ2-1, with 12 bases fitting TRBD2. Germline lookup yields CDR1 SGHTA and CDR2 FQGNSA. The CDR3 runs to 16 residues. Trimming took 4 bases from V and 2 from J; bases not matched to a gene: 3. CDR3 coding DNA: TGTGCCAGCAGCTCCTCTAGCGGGGGGGCCTACAATGAGCAGTTCTTC. This encodes CASSSSSGGAYNEQFF.

This clonotype has only a few counts. The rearrangement uses TRBV5-1 and TRBJ1-5, with D possibly matching TRBD1 (5 bases). Trimming shortened V by 4 bases and J by 7 bases, and 18 bases separated the two germline ends. The CDR3 consists of 15 residues. The germline gives CDR1 SGHRS, CDR2 YFSETQ. The CDR3 region is CASSKAGGTGQPQHF. In DNA, the CDR3 is TGCGCCAGCAGCAAGGCGGGCGGGACGGGCCAGCCCCAGCATTTT.

Concerning this clonotype itself: One junction end does not reproduce the germline sequence, and a read error may be involved. The chain couples TRBV6-2 or TRBV6-3 to TRBJ2-7; 7 nucleotides align to TRBD1. The germline V gene has CDR1 MNHEY and CDR2 SVGEGT. CDR3 length: 13 amino acids. This CDR3 reads CTSSPGQAYEQYF. CDR3 coding DNA: TGTACCAGCAGTCCCGGACAGGCCTACGAGCAGTACTTC.